This TCR beta chain was observed in a study of OX40 agonist ivuxolimab in advanced cancers. Individuals having autoimmune disease history or systemic immunosuppression were not enrolled. Blood specimens came from baseline, cycle 4 day 1, and cycle 7 day 1. Produced via immunoSEQ multiplex PCR; TCRdb's table is partial and in-frame only. The data show fewer than 40,000 clones, with 65% to 90% seen just once and 1.3% to 1.5% held by the top ten. The CDR3 loop spans 13 amino acids. Germline V gene lookup returns CDR1 GTSNPN and CDR2 SVGIG (reference sequence). The ends were cut back, 2 bases at V and 6 bases at J, with 13 bases in the middle.

This rearrangement joins TRBV30 to TRBJ1-1; D not resolved. The material was CD4+ or CD8+ T cells sorted from blood, obtained in a trial of the OX40 agonist ivuxolimab. The TCR comes from an adult with an advanced solid tumor such as melanoma, head and neck, liver or kidney cancer. The CDR3 nucleotides are TGTGCCTGGAGTCGGGTTATCCGCGCTGAAGCTTTCTTT. Its protein is CAWSRVIRAEAFF.